This T cell receptor beta chain was captured by sequencing in a study of blood T cell repertoires in COVID-19. Original analysis: Reference gene primer amplification gave nucleated cell count estimates. Assay used: immunoSEQ multiplex PCR; TCRdb lists only in-frame clones, some missing. The DNA gave D and trimming, while V, J and clone size come from that table. The sample consists of 200,000 to 250,000 clones, approximately 80% of them appearing once. This study enrolled people aged roughly 18 to 89 from approximately 24 US geographic areas. For recovered donors of Cohort 3, there were two negative PCRs, clearance, or symptom resolution. The origin of this receptor is a man between 60 and 70 years old who had recovered from COVID-19. Sequencing was performed on PBMCs or T cells enriched from blood (not recorded which).

CDR3 in DNA: TGTGCCAGCAGTGAATTGAGGGCTGGGCATCAGCCCCAGCATTTT. This gives the protein CASSELRAGHQPQHF. V usage is TRBV2 and J usage is TRBJ1-5, with D uncertain. This CDR3 has 15 amino acids. CDR1 and CDR2 (germline): SNHLY, FYNNEI. The V gene lost 2 bases and the J gene lost 5 bases, with 13 bases spanning the gap. Variable domain in full (rest from reference TRBV2 and TRBJ1-5): EPEVTQTPSHQVTQMGQEVILRCVPISNHLYFYWYRQILGQKVEFLVSFYNNEISEKSEIFDDQFSVERPDGSNFTLKIRSTKLEDSAMYFCASSELRAGHQPQHFGDGTRLSIL.